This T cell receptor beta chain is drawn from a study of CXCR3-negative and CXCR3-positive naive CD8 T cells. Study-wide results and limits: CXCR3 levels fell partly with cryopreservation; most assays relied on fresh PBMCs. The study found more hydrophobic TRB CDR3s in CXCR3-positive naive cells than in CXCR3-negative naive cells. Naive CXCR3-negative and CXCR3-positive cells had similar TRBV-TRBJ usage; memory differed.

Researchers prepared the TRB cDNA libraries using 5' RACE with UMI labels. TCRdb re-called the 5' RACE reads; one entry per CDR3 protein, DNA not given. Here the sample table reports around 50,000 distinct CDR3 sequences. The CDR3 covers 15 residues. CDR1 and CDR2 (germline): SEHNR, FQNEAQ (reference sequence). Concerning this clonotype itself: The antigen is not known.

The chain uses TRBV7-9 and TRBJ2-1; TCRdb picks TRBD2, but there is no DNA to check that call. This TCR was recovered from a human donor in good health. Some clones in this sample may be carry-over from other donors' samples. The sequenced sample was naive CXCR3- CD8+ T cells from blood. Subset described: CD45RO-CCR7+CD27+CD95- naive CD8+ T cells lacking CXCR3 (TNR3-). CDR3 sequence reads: CASSIRDSSYNEQFF.